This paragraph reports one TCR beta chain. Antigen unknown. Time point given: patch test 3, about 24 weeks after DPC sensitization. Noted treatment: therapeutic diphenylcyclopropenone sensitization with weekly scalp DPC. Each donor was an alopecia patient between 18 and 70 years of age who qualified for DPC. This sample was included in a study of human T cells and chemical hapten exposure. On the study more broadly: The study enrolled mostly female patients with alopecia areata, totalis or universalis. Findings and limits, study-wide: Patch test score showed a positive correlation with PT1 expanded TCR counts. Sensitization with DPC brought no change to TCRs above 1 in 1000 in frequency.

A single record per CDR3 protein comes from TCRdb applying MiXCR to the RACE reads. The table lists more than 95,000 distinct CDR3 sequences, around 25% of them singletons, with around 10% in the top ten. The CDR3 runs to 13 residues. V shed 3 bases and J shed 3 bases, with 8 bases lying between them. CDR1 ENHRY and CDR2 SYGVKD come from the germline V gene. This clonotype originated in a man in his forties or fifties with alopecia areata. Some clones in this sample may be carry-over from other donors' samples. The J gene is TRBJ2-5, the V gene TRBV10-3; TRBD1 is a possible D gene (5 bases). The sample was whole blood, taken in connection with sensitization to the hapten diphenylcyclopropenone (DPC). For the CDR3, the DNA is TGTGCCATCAGTGAATCCAGGGAAGAGACCCAGTACTTC. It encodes CAISESREETQYF.